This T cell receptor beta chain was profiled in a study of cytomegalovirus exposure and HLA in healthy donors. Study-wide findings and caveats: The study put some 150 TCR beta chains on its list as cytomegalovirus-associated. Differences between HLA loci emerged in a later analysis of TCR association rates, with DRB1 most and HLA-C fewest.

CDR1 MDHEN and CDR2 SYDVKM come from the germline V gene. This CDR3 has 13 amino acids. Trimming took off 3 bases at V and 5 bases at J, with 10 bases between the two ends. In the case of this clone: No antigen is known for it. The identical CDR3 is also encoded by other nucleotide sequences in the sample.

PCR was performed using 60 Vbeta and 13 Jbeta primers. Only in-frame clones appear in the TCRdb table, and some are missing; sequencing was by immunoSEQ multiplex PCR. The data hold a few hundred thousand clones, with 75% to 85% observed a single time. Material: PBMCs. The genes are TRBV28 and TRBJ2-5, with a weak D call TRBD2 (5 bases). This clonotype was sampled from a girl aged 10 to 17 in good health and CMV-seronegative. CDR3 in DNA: TGTGCCAGCAGTTTTGGAGCGGAGGAGACCCAGTACTTC. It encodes CASSFGAEETQYF.